A selection of T cell receptor beta chains follows, all from one sample in a study of identical twins. One entry per CDR3 protein results from TCRdb running MiXCR on the 5' RACE reads. The repertoire has about 660,000 distinct CDR3 sequences, about 9.4% of them found once; the top ten carry around 0.95%. These data also formed part of another study, on yellow fever vaccine responses in identical twins.

Sequencing used PBMCs. The receptors were sampled from a woman aged 18-30 years in good health. Each CDR3 is given with its conserved first and last residue. Each record gives: D gene, clone size, J gene, V gene, CDR3 DNA, CDR3 protein. The D gene is left open where the match is weak. Clone size is not always given. Where it is, it says once, few, many or a class for expanded clones.

>TRBD2|NA|TRBJ2-4|TRBV29-1
TGCAGCGTTGTTTGGGCGGGGGAAGAGGACATTCAGTACTTC
CSVVWAGEEDIQYF
>NA|many|TRBJ2-7|TRBV12-3/TRBV12-4
TGTGCCAGCAGCTCGCGAGGAGGAGGGCCGGATGAGCAGTACTTC
CASSSRGGGPDEQYF
>NA|many|TRBJ2-1|TRBV14
TGTGCCAGCAGCCAGTCTCAGGGCTTTTACAATGAGCAGTTCTTC
CASSQSQGFYNEQFF
>TRBD2|few|TRBJ2-7|TRBV3-1
TGTGCCAGCAGCCAACGTGGACTAGGTGACGAGCAGTACTTC
CASSQRGLGDEQYF
>NA|NA|TRBJ1-2|TRBV20-1
TGCAGTGCTAGTTCGGGGATCGATGGCTACACCTTC
CSASSGIDGYTF
>NA|NA|TRBJ2-1|TRBV28
TGTGCCAGCAGTTTAACGTGGGTCCGGGAGCAGTTCTTC
CASSLTWVREQFF
>NA|NA|TRBJ2-7|TRBV7-3
TGTGCCAGCAGCCCGACCGGACTAACTGGGGAAGAGCAGTACTTC
CASSPTGLTGEEQYF
>TRBD2|NA|TRBJ2-2|TRBV29-1
TGCAGCGTTCCCCTAGCGGGGGGGTCCAACACCGGGGAGCTGTTTTTT
CSVPLAGGSNTGELFF
>NA|many|TRBJ2-7|TRBV7-9
TGTGCCAGCAGCTCTCAGACAGGTGCCTCCTCGGTTGGCGAGCAGTACTTC
CASSSQTGASSVGEQYF
>NA|few|TRBJ2-3|TRBV28
TGTGCCAGCAGCGCCGGGTATACGCAGTATTTT
CASSAGYTQYF
>TRBD2|few|TRBJ2-1|TRBV29-1
TGCAGCGTCCCACTAGCGGGGAAGTACAATGAGCAGTTCTTC
CSVPLAGKYNEQFF
>NA|NA|TRBJ2-1|TRBV20-1
TGCAGTGCTAGAGGCCCTACCTCCCTCTATGAGCAGTTCTTC
CSARGPTSLYEQFF
>NA|few|TRBJ2-1|TRBV7-6
TGTGCCAGCAGCTTAAGGAATGGCAATGAGCAGTTCTTC
CASSLRNGNEQFF
>TRBD2|few|TRBJ2-7|TRBV28
TGTGCCAGCAGGCCGGGACCGCGGGGGGACTACGAGCAGTACTTC
CASRPGPRGDYEQYF
>NA|NA|TRBJ1-1|TRBV3-1
TGTGCCAGCAGCCAAGTTCTCACAGCCACGAACACTGAAGCTTTCTTT
CASSQVLTATNTEAFF
>NA|NA|TRBJ2-2|TRBV15
TGTGCCACCAGCAGGGAGAACACCGGGGAGCTGTTTTTT
CATSRENTGELFF
>NA|few|TRBJ1-4|TRBV2
TGTGCCAGCAGTGTCGTAGGTTCTAATGAAAAACTGTTTTTT
CASSVVGSNEKLFF
>TRBD1|NA|TRBJ2-3|TRBV6-2/TRBV6-3
TGTGCCAGCCTACCAATCTCCGGGACAGGGGATAAGGATACGCAGTATTTT
CASLPISGTGDKDTQYF
>TRBD1|NA|TRBJ2-7|TRBV7-9
TGTGCCAGCAGCCCTTTCCGCGACAGGGTGAACGAGCAGTACTTC
CASSPFRDRVNEQYF
>TRBD2|NA|TRBJ2-2|TRBV3-1
TGTGCCAGCAGCCAAGACAATCTAGCGGGGGGGAACACCGGGGAGCTGTTTTTT
CASSQDNLAGGNTGELFF
>NA|NA|TRBJ2-2|TRBV10-3
TGTGCCATCGGTATAGAGACGAACACCGGGGAGCTGTTTTTT
CAIGIETNTGELFF
>NA|few|TRBJ2-1|TRBV5-1
TGCGCCAGCAGCTTGGCCGGCTCCTACGATGAGCAGTTCTTC
CASSLAGSYDEQFF
>NA|NA|TRBJ2-5|TRBV4-2
TGTGCCAGCAGCCAAGCATCGAGGCCACGAGAGACCCAGTACTTC
CASSQASRPRETQYF
>NA|NA|TRBJ1-4|TRBV7-6
TGTGCCAGCAGCTTAGCGCGGACGGACAGAAATGAAAAACTGTTTTTT
CASSLARTDRNEKLFF
>NA|NA|TRBJ1-5|TRBV12-3/TRBV12-4
TGTGCCAGCAGTTGGACACGTAGCAATCAGCCCCAGCATTTT
CASSWTRSNQPQHF
>TRBD1|NA|TRBJ2-1|TRBV5-1
TGCGCCAGCAGACCCGGGACAGGGGTTAATGAGCAGTTCTTC
CASRPGTGVNEQFF
>NA|many|TRBJ2-3|TRBV12-3/TRBV12-4
TGTGCCAGCAGCCTCGGAGGGGCAGGCACAGATACGCAGTATTTT
CASSLGGAGTDTQYF
>TRBD1|NA|TRBJ2-7|TRBV7-2
TGTGCCAGCAGCAAGACAGGGGCCTACGAGCAGTACTTC
CASSKTGAYEQYF
>TRBD1|NA|TRBJ2-6|TRBV12-3/TRBV12-4
TGTGCCAGCAGTTTGCGGACAGGCTCCTCTGGGGCCAACGTCCTGACTTTC
CASSLRTGSSGANVLTF
>TRBD1|few|TRBJ2-7|TRBV6-1
TGTGCCACCACGGGACAGGCTCACTACGAGCAGTACTTC
CATTGQAHYEQYF
>TRBD2|NA|TRBJ2-1|TRBV12-3/TRBV12-4
TGTGCCAGCAGAAAGACTAGCGGGAGAGCTCCGGAGCAGTTCTTC
CASRKTSGRAPEQFF
>NA|many|TRBJ1-1|TRBV29-1
TGCAGCGTTGAAGATCTAGGGACGCCGAACACTGAAGCTTTCTTT
CSVEDLGTPNTEAFF
>NA|many|TRBJ2-2|TRBV10-3
TGTGCCATCAGTGATAGGCGGGGCACCGGGGAGCTGTTTTTT
CAISDRRGTGELFF
>TRBD2|many|TRBJ2-1|TRBV24-1
TGTGCCACTTCGACTAGCGGATACAATGAGCAGTTCTTC
CATSTSGYNEQFF
>NA|NA|TRBJ1-5|TRBV11-2
TGTGCCAGCAGCTCTCTGGGGGGCAGGGTATCGCCCGATAGCAATCAGCCCCAGCATTTT
CASSSLGGRVSPDSNQPQHF
>TRBD1|few|TRBJ2-1|TRBV7-9
TGTGCCAGCAGCTTAGCGGCCCGGGACAGGGGCGATGAGCAGTTCTTC
CASSLAARDRGDEQFF
>NA|few|TRBJ1-1|TRBV7-9
TGTGCCAGCAGCCCCCTAGCGTCGGATGAAGCTTTCTTT
CASSPLASDEAFF
>NA|few|TRBJ2-5|TRBV28
TGTGCCAGCAGTGGACCGGCAGCCTTTTTTGGGACGACCCAGTACTTC
CASSGPAAFFGTTQYF
>TRBD2|few|TRBJ2-2|TRBV24-1
TGTGCCACCAGTGACCGGGGACTAGCTAAGAACACCGGGGAGCTGTTTTTT
CATSDRGLAKNTGELFF
>NA|many|TRBJ2-1|TRBV14
TGTGCCAGCAGCCAAGTTCGAATCTCAGGCAGTGAGCAGTTCTTC
CASSQVRISGSEQFF
>TRBD1|few|TRBJ1-1|TRBV28
TGTGCCAGCAGTTTATTAGGGGGCGGTGAAGCTTTCTTT
CASSLLGGGEAFF
>TRBD2|NA|TRBJ2-2|TRBV30
TGTGCCTGGAGTGCGGGACTAGTAGCCGGGGAGCTGTTTTTT
CAWSAGLVAGELFF
>TRBD1|NA|TRBJ2-7|TRBV11-3
TGTGCCAGCAGCCCAGGGACAGGGAATAACGAGCAGTACTTC
CASSPGTGNNEQYF
>NA|few|TRBJ2-3|TRBV29-1
TGCAGCGTTGAAGTTTTCCTCACAGATACGCAGTATTTT
CSVEVFLTDTQYF
>NA|NA|TRBJ2-4|TRBV6-2/TRBV6-3
TGTGCCAGCAGTTACTCGATCGAGCGAAACCTTCTAGCCAAAAACATTCAGTACTTC
CASSYSIERNLLAKNIQYF
>TRBD1|NA|TRBJ1-2|TRBV14
TGTGCCAGCAGCCAGCCCGGGACAGGTGGTCTGGATGGCTACACCTTC
CASSQPGTGGLDGYTF
>NA|many|TRBJ1-2|TRBV6-5
TGTGCCAGCAGCCACTCAGGACAGATAAGCTATGGCTACACCTTC
CASSHSGQISYGYTF
>TRBD1|many|TRBJ2-3|TRBV10-3
TGTGCCACCACAGGGGACAGCACAGATACGCAGTATTTT
CATTGDSTDTQYF
>TRBD2|NA|TRBJ2-1|TRBV11-3
TGTGCCAGCAGCCAAGGACTAGCGGGGGGAGACAATGAGCAGTTCTTC
CASSQGLAGGDNEQFF
>NA|NA|TRBJ1-2|TRBV2
TGTGCCAGCAGTGAAACAGGACCATCCTATGGCTACACCTTC
CASSETGPSYGYTF
>TRBD2|NA|TRBJ2-1|TRBV3-1
TGTGCCAGCAGCCAGCAAAAAGCGGGAATAGCCTACAATGAGCAGTTCTTC
CASSQQKAGIAYNEQFF
>NA|many|TRBJ2-7|TRBV28
TGTGCCAGCAGTTTAGGGGGGCTCGTAGGCTACGAGCAGTACTTC
CASSLGGLVGYEQYF
>NA|few|TRBJ2-1|TRBV12-3/TRBV12-4
TGTGCCAGCAGTGGGGACTCTGCTCCTGAGCAGTTCTTC
CASSGDSAPEQFF
>TRBD1|few|TRBJ2-7|TRBV28
TGTGCCAGCAGTTCAAATTTACAGGGGGCGAGGTTGCCAAAAAACTACGAGCAGTACTTC
CASSSNLQGARLPKNYEQYF
>TRBD2|few|TRBJ2-1|TRBV4-3
TGCGCCAGCAGCCAAGTGGTACTAGCGGGAATCTATGAGCAGTTCTTC
CASSQVVLAGIYEQFF
>NA|many|TRBJ2-3|TRBV5-1
TGCGCCAGCAGCTTGGAGGCGTATGCCACAGATACGCAGTATTTT
CASSLEAYATDTQYF
>NA|few|TRBJ2-3|TRBV27
TGTGCCAGCCCGGGTCTCGATACGCAGTATTTT
CASPGLDTQYF
>NA|few|TRBJ2-7|TRBV11-2
TGTGCCAGCAGCTTCAAACCGATCGACTTTGCCTACGAGCAGTACTTC
CASSFKPIDFAYEQYF
>NA|many|TRBJ2-4|TRBV5-1
TGCGCCAGCAGCTTGGCCTTAGACAGTTCCCTAGCCAAAAACATTCAGTACTTC
CASSLALDSSLAKNIQYF